Below are 5 T cell receptor beta chains sequenced from a single sample in a study of cytomegalovirus exposure and HLA in healthy donors. Both 60 Vbeta primers and 13 Jbeta primers went into the PCR. Measured with immunoSEQ multiplex PCR; TCRdb has only the in-frame clones, and not every one. This sample contains roughly 190,000 clones. Sequences were obtained from PBMCs. These TCRs come from a man aged 25-45 years in good health and CMV-seronegative.

The J gene is TRBJ2-5, the V gene TRBV11-2; 8 bases agree with TRBD1. Germline CDR1 SGHAT, CDR2 FQNNGV. The CDR3 extends over 16 amino acids. The V gene end was trimmed by 2 bases and the J gene end by 4 bases; junction bases not matched to a gene: 9. The CDR3 nucleotides read TGTGCCAGCAGCTTAAGATTGGACAGGGTTGGAGAGACCCAGTACTTC. Its protein product is CASSLRLDRVGETQYF.

The chain uses TRBV28 and TRBJ1-4; 7 positions match TRBD1. This CDR3 contains 15 residues. Trimming cost V 5 bases and J 7 bases; bases outside gene matches: 10. Germline V gives CDR1 MDHEN, CDR2 SYDVKM. The CDR3 loop reads CASSPQTGPGEKLFF. The DNA of the CDR3 is TGTGCCAGCAGTCCCCAGACAGGGCCTGGTGAAAAACTGTTTTTT.

V usage is TRBV19 and J usage is TRBJ2-7; 9 positions agree with TRBD1. Germline V gives CDR1 LNHDA, CDR2 SQIVND (reference sequence). After removal of 6 bases from V and 6 bases from J, the junction contained 9 bases not matched to a gene. The CDR3 is made up of 14 amino acids. CDR3 protein: CASRTVGTGSEQYF. The CDR3 bases are TGTGCCAGTAGGACTGTAGGGACAGGGAGCGAGCAGTACTTC.

The V and J genes are TRBV9 and TRBJ1-2; D is perhaps TRBD1 (6 bases). The CDR3 runs to 16 residues. Germline loops: CDR1 SGDLS, CDR2 YYNGEE. Trimming shortened V by 3 bases and J by 3 bases, and 18 bases separated the two germline ends. CDR3 in amino acids: CASSAPSKGEDYGYTF. The DNA of the CDR3 is TGTGCCAGCAGCGCCCCATCTAAGGGGGAAGACTATGGCTACACCTTC.

The chain carries TRBV30 and TRBJ2-4; maybe TRBD2 (5 bases). V was pared by 4 bases and J by 5 bases, with 18 bases between. The CDR3 loop spans 15 amino acids. Germline CDR1 GTSNPN, CDR2 SVGIG (reference sequence). DNA of the CDR3: TGTGCCTGGACCCCCGGGGAAGTCCTCCAAAACATTCAGTACTTC. The encoded protein is CAWTPGEVLQNIQYF.